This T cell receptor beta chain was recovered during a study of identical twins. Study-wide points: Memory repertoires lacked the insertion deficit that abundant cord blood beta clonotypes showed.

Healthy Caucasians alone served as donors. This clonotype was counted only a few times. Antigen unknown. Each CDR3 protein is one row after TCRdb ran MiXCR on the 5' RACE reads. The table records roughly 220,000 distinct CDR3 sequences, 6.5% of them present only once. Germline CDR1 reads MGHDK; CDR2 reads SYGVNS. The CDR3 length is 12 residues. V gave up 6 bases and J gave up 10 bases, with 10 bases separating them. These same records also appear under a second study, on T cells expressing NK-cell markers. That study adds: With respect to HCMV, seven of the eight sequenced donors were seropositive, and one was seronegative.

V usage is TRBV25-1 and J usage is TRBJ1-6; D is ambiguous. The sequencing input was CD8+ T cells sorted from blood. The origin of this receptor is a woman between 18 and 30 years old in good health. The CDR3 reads CASSAFGSPLHF. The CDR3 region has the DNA TGTGCCAGCAGCGCTTTTGGGTCACCCCTCCACTTT.